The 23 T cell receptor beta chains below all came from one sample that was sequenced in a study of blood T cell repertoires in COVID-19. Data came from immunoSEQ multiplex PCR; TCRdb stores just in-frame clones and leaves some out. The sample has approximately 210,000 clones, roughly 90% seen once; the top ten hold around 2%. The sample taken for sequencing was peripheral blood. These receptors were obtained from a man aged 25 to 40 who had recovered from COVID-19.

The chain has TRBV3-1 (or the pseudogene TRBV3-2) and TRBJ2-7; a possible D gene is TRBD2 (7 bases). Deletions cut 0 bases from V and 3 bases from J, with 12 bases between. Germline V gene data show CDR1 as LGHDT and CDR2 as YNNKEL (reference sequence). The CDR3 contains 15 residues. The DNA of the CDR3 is TGTGCCAGCAGCCAAGACTGGGGGGGCTACTACGAGCAGTACTTC. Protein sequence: CASSQDWGGYYEQYF.

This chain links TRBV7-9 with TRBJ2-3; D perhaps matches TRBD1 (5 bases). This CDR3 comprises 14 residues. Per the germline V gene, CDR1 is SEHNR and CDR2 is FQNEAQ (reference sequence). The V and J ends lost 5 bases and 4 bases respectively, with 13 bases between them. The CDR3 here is CASSPWQGSDTQYF. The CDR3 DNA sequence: TGTGCCAGCAGCCCGTGGCAGGGTTCAGATACGCAGTATTTT.

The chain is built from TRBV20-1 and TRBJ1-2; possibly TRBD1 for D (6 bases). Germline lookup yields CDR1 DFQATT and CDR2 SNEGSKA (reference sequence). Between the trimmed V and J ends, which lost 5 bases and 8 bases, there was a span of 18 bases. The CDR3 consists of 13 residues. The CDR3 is CSAGEGGSQGYTF. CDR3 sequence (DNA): TGCAGTGCTGGTGAGGGGGGTTCGCAGGGCTACACCTTC.

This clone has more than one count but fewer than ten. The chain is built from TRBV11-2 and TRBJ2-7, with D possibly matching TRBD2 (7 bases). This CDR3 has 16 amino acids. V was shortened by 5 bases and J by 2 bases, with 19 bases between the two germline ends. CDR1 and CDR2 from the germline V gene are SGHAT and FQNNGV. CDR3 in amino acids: CASSGPAGALAYEQYF. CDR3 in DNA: TGTGCCAGCAGCGGGCCCGCGGGGGCCCTTGCCTACGAGCAGTACTTC.

CDR3 in DNA: TGCGCCAGCAGCCAGACCCCAGGGAGGGGGTCCGCCTATGGCTACACCTTC. It codes for CASSQTPGRGSAYGYTF. V is TRBV4-1 and J is TRBJ1-2; D perhaps matches TRBD1 (6 bases). With 3 bases removed from V and 4 bases from J, the gap between germline ends came to 21 bases. CDR3 size: 17 residues. Germline V gene lookup returns CDR1 MGHRA and CDR2 YSYEKL.

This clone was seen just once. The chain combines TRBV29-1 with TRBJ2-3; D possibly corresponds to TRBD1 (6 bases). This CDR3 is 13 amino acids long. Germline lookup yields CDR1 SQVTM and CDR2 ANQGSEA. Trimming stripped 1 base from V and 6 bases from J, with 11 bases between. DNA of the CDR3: TGCAGCGTTGAAGGAACAGGGACGGATACGCAGTATTTT. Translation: CSVEGTGTDTQYF.

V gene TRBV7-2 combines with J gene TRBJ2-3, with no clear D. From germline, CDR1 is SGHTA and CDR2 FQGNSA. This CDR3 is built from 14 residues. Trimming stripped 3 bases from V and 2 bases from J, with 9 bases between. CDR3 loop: CASSFWSNTDTQYF. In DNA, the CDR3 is TGTGCCAGCAGCTTCTGGTCTAACACAGATACGCAGTATTTT.

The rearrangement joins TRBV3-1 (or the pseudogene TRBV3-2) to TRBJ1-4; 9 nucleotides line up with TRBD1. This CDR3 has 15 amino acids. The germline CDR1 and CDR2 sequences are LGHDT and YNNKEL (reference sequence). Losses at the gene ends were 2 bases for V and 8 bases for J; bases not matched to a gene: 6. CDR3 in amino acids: CASSQPGTGNEKLFF. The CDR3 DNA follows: TGTGCCAGCAGCCAACCCGGGACAGGGAACGAAAAACTGTTTTTT.

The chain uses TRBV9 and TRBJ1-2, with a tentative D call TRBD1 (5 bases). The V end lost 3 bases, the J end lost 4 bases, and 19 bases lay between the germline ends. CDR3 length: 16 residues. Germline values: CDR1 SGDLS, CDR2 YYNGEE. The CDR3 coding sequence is TGTGCCAGCAGCGGGGCGAGACGGACAAATCCCTATGGCTACACCTTC. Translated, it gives CASSGARRTNPYGYTF.

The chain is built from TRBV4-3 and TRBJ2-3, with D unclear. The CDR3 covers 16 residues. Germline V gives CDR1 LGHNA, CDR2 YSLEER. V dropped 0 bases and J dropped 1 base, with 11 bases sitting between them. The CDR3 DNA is TGCGCCAGCAGCCAAGAGTCCCGCCAGGGCACAGATACGCAGTATTTT. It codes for CASSQESRQGTDTQYF.

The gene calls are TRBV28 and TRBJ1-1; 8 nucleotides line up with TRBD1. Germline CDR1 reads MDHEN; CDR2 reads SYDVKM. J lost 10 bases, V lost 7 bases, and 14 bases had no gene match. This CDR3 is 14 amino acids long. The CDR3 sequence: CASILGQGVHGAFF. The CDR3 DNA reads TGTGCCAGCATCCTAGGACAGGGCGTTCACGGAGCTTTCTTT.

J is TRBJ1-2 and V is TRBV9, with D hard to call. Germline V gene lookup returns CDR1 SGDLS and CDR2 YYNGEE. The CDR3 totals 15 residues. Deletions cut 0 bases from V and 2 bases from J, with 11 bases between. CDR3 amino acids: CASSVEADWNYGYTF. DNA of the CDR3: TGTGCCAGCAGCGTAGAAGCCGACTGGAACTATGGCTACACCTTC.

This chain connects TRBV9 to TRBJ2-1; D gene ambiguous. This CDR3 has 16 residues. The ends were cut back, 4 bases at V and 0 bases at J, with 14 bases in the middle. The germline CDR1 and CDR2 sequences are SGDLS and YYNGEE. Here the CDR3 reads CASSPRGASSYNEQFF. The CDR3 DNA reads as TGTGCCAGCAGCCCTCGCGGAGCGAGCTCCTACAATGAGCAGTTCTTC. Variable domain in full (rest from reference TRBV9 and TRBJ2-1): DSGVTQTPKHLITATGQRVTLRCSPRSGDLSVYWYQQSLDQGLQFLIQYYNGEERAKGNILERFSAQQFPDLHSELNLSSLELGDSALYFCASSPRGASSYNEQFFGPGTRLTVL.

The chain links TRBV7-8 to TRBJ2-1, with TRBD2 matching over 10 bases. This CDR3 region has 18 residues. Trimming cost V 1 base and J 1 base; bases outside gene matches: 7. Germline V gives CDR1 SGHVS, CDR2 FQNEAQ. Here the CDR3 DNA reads TGTGCCAGCAGCTTAGTTTCCCTTAGCGGGGGGTCCTACAATGAGCAGTTCTTC. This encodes CASSLVSLSGGSYNEQFF. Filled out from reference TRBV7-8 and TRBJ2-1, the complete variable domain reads GAGVSQSPRYKVAKRGQDVALRCDPISGHVSLFWYQQALGQGPEFLTYFQNEAQLDKSGLPSDRFFAERPEGSVSTLKIQRTQQEDSAVYLCASSLVSLSGGSYNEQFFGPGTRLTVL.

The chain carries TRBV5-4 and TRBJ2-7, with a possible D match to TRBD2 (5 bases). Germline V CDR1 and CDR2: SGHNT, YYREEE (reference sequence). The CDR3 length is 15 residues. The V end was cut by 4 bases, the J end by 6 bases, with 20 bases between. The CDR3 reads CASSLAGQALSEQYF. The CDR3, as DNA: TGTGCCAGCAGCCTAGCCGGGCAGGCTCTGTCCGAGCAGTACTTC. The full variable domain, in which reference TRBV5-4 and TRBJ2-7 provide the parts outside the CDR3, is ETGVTQSPTHLIKTRGQQVTLRCSSQSGHNTVSWYQQALGQGPQFIFQYYREEENGRGNFPPRFSGLQFPNYSSELNVNALELDDSALYLCASSLAGQALSEQYFGPGTRLTVT.

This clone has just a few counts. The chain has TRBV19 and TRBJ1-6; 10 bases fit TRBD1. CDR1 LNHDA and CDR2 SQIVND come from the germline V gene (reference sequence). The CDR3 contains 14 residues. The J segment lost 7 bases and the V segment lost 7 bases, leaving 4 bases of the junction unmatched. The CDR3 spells CASMPGQGNSPLHF. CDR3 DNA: TGTGCCAGTATGCCGGGACAGGGGAATTCACCCCTCCACTTT.

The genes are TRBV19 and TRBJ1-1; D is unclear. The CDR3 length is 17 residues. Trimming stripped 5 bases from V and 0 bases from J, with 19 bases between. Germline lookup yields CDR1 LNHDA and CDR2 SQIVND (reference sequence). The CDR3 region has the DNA TGTGCCAGTAGTGCGCACCCAAAACAGTACATGAACACTGAAGCTTTCTTT. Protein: CASSAHPKQYMNTEAFF. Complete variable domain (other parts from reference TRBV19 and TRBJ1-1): DGGITQSPKYLFRKEGQNVTLSCEQNLNHDAMYWYRQDPGQGLRLIYYSQIVNDFQKGDIAEGYSVSREKKESFPLTVTSAQKNPTAFYLCASSAHPKQYMNTEAFFGQGTRLTVV.

The CDR3 sequence is CASLTPPGQGTGQYF. The CDR3, as DNA: TGTGCCAGTCTCACCCCACCGGGACAGGGTACCGGGCAGTACTTC. The rearrangement links TRBV6-5 to TRBJ2-7, with 9 bases identical to TRBD1. The germline V gene encodes CDR1 MNHEY and CDR2 SVGAGI. Trimming took 9 bases from V and 9 from J; bases not matched to a gene: 18. The CDR3 is 15 amino acids.

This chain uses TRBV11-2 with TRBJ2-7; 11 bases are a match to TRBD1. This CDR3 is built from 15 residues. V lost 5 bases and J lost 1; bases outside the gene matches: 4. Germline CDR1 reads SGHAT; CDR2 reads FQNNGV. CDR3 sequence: CASSERDRGSYEQYF. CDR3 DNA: TGTGCCAGCAGCGAGCGGGACAGGGGGTCCTACGAGCAGTACTTC.

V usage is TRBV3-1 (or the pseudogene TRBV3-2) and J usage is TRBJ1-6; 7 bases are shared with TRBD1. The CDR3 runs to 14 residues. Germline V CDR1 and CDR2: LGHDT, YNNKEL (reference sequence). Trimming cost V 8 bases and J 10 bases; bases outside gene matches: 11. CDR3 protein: CASGTGTENSPLHF. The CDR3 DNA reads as TGTGCCAGCGGTACCGGGACAGAGAACTCACCCCTCCACTTT.

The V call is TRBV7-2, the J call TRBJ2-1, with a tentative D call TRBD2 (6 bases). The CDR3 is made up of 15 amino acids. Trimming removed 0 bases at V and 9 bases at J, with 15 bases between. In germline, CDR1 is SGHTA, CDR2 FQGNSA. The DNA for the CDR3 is TGTGCCAGCAGCTTAGCGGGGGGTCCTCAGGGTGAGCAGTTCTTC. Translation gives CASSLAGGPQGEQFF.

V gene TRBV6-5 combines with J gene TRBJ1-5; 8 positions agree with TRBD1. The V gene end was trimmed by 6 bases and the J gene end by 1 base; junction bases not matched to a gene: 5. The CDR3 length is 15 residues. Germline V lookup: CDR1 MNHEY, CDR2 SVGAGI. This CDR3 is CASRPQGGSNQPQHF. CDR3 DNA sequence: TGTGCCAGCAGACCACAGGGGGGAAGCAATCAGCCCCAGCATTTT.

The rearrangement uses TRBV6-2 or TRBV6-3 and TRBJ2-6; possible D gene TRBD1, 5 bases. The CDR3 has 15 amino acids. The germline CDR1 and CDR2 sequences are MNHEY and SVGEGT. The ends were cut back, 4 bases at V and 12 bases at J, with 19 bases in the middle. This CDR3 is CASSSRLGVLGVLTF. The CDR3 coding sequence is TGTGCCAGCAGTTCAAGATTAGGGGTTCTCGGCGTCCTGACTTTC.